Shown below are 16 T cell receptor beta chains from a single sample sequenced in a study of T cells after yellow fever vaccination. In TCRdb, the 5' RACE reads were re-called with MiXCR into one record per CDR3 protein. The table records approximately 31,000 distinct CDR3 sequences, roughly 10% of them present only once. The specimen comprised PBMCs, either bulk or a sorted T-cell subset (CD4+, CD8+, memory, or dextramer-sorted; not recorded which), sampled approximately 15 days after the first yellow fever vaccination. All receptors derive from a man aged 18 to 29 who received the YFV17D yellow fever vaccine.

This clonotype has at least ten counts. The chain joins TRBV5-1 to TRBJ2-7; 7 nucleotides line up with TRBD2. V lost 2 bases and J lost 3; bases outside the gene matches: 8. The CDR3 spans 15 residues. Germline loops: CDR1 SGHRS, CDR2 YFSETQ. The chain's CDR3 is CASSFTGLRSYEQYF. In DNA, the CDR3 is TGCGCCAGCAGCTTTACGGGACTACGAAGCTACGAGCAGTACTTC. Full variable domain (outside the CDR3, taken from reference TRBV5-1 and TRBJ2-7): KAGVTQTPRYLIKTRGQQVTLSCSPISGHRSVSWYQQTPGQGLQFLFEYFSETQRNKGNFPGRFSGRQFSNSRSEMNVSTLELGDSALYLCASSFTGLRSYEQYFGPGTRLTVT.

The table lists this clonotype with a count of one. A much larger clone differs by one base, so this may be a read error. The chain has TRBV20-1 and TRBJ1-6; D possibly corresponds to TRBD1 (6 bases). Germline CDR1 DFQATT, CDR2 SNEGSKA (reference sequence). With 3 bases removed from V and 9 bases from J, the gap between germline ends came to 15 bases. The CDR3 extends over 14 amino acids. The CDR3: CSASPGGGRSPLHF. The CDR3 DNA follows: TGCAGTGCTAGTCCCGGGGGCGGCCGTTCACCCCTCCACTTT.

This clonotype was detected many times. V is TRBV12-3 or TRBV12-4 and J is TRBJ2-7, with D possibly matching TRBD1 (6 bases). V was shortened by 4 bases and J by 3 bases, with 10 bases between the two germline ends. CDR3 length equals 13 residues. CDR3 coding DNA: TGTGCCAGCAGTTGGGAAGGGGGCTACGAGCAGTACTTC. It is translated as CASSWEGGYEQYF.

This clonotype was recorded a few times. One base away lies a much larger clone, so this may be a sequencing read error. CDR3 loop: CASSLAPGPAFF. CDR3 DNA: TGTGCCAGCAGCTTAGCCCCGGGGCCGGCTTTCTTT. J is TRBJ1-1 and V is TRBV7-9, with D possibly being TRBD1 (5 bases). CDR3 length: 12 residues. Germline CDR1 is SEHNR and CDR2 is FQNEAQ (reference sequence). V lost 0 bases and J lost 11, with 10 bases in between.

This clonotype was detected many times. The chain combines TRBV5-1 with TRBJ2-2; D gene uncertain. This CDR3 has 14 amino acids. The germline V and J ends were trimmed by 4 bases and 7 bases, with 14 bases remaining between them. The germline V gene encodes CDR1 SGHRS and CDR2 YFSETQ. The CDR3 reads CASSTVEGYGELFF. The CDR3, as DNA: TGCGCCAGCAGCACTGTCGAAGGTTACGGGGAGCTGTTTTTT.

As to this clonotype: A read error may explain this, as a much larger clone is one base away. The chain is built from TRBV20-1 and TRBJ2-1; 14 bases align to TRBD2. The V segment lost 6 bases and the J segment 10 bases; nucleotides outside the gene matches: 8. The CDR3 is made up of 14 amino acids. CDR1 and CDR2 (germline): DFQATT, SNEGSKA (reference sequence). The CDR3 sequence is CSALTSGGVREQFF. The CDR3 DNA is TGCAGTGCCCTGACTAGCGGGGGGGTACGAGAGCAGTTCTTC.

Concerning this clonotype itself: Possible read error: a much larger clone is one base away. This sequence joins TRBV3-1 and TRBJ1-4, with TRBD1 as a possible D gene (6 bases). This CDR3 has 15 amino acids. The V gene's germline CDR1 is LGHDT and CDR2 YNNKEL (reference sequence). The CDR3 sequence is CSSSRETGRNEKLFF. DNA of the CDR3: TGTTCCAGCAGCCGCGAGACAGGCCGTAATGAAAAACTGTTTTTT.

This clonotype was seen repeatedly, ten times or more. The V and J genes are TRBV18 and TRBJ2-3, with D tentatively TRBD1 (7 bases). The CDR3 consists of 16 residues. V gave up 2 bases and J gave up 4 bases, with 16 bases separating them. Germline V gene sequence: CDR1 KGHSH, CDR2 LQKENI. In DNA, the CDR3 is TGTGCCAGCTCACCAGCTCAGGGGGGCGTGGCAGATACGCAGTATTTT. This encodes CASSPAQGGVADTQYF. The whole variable domain, remainder taken from reference TRBV18 and TRBJ2-3, is NAGVMQNPRHLVRRRGQEARLRCSPMKGHSHVYWYRQLPEEGLKFMVYLQKENIIDESGMPKERFSAEFPKEGPSILRIQQVVRGDSAAYFCASSPAQGGVADTQYFGPGTRLTVL.

This clonotype was seen many times. The gene calls are TRBV20-1 and TRBJ2-1; TRBD2 might be the D (7 bases). Germline-derived CDR1 and CDR2 are DFQATT and SNEGSKA (reference sequence). V was shortened by 5 bases and J by 10 bases, with 15 bases between the two germline ends. This CDR3 is 12 amino acids long. CDR3 loop: CSARGAFGEQFF. In nucleotides, the CDR3 is TGCAGTGCTCGGGGGGCCTTCGGGGAGCAGTTCTTC.

This clonotype was seen many times. The rearrangement links TRBV5-1 to TRBJ2-2, with TRBD1 as a possible D gene (5 bases). Germline-derived CDR1 and CDR2 are SGHRS and YFSETQ. Trimming took off 0 bases at V and 2 bases at J, with 11 bases between the two ends. The CDR3 covers 16 residues. CDR3 sequence reads: CASSLGGRANTGELFF. CDR3 bases: TGCGCCAGCAGCTTGGGAGGCAGGGCCAACACCGGGGAGCTGTTTTTT.

The table lists this clonotype with a few counts. The junction does not match germline at one end; this may be a read error. This chain uses TRBV18 with TRBJ2-7, with 7 bases aligning to TRBD1. The CDR3 contains 11 residues. Germline CDR1 and CDR2: KGHSH and LQKENI. The CDR3, as DNA: TGTGCCAGCTCATCACCGGGACAGCCTTACTTC. As protein: CASSSPGQPYF.

In its sample, this clonotype was seen many times. The gene calls are TRBV6-2 or TRBV6-3 and TRBJ2-7; D remains unclear. Between the trimmed V and J ends, which lost 0 bases and 4 bases, there was a span of 4 bases. The CDR3 runs 12 residues. Germline V gene data show CDR1 as MNHEY and CDR2 as SVGEGT. CDR3 in amino acids: CASSYSEYEQYV. In DNA, the CDR3 is TGTGCCAGCAGTTACTCGGAGTACGAGCAGTACGTC.

In this sample, this clonotype turned up many times. The chain is built from TRBV7-2 and TRBJ1-1; no definite D call. Per the germline V gene, CDR1 is SGHTA and CDR2 is FQGNSA. CDR3 size: 12 residues. V was shortened by 5 bases and J by 5 bases, with 9 bases between the two germline ends. CDR3 sequence reads: CASSVSHTEAFF. The CDR3 nucleotides read TGTGCCAGCAGCGTTTCGCATACTGAAGCTTTCTTT.

At least ten counts were recorded for this clonotype. The rearrangement uses TRBV7-6 and TRBJ2-7, with unresolved D. This CDR3 is 14 amino acids long. Looked up from germline, CDR1 is SGHVS and CDR2 is FNYEAQ. The V end was cut by 2 bases, the J end by 2 bases, with 10 bases between. CDR3 in DNA: TGTGCCAGCAGCTTATGGGGATCCACCTACGAGCAGTACGTC. Translation gives CASSLWGSTYEQYV.

This clonotype was detected many times. The chain recombines TRBV15 with TRBJ1-4; tentatively, D is TRBD1 (5 bases). Germline CDR1 LNHNV, CDR2 YYDKDF (reference sequence). This CDR3 comprises 15 residues. V gave up 0 bases and J gave up 10 bases, with 15 bases separating them. The CDR3 nucleotides are TGTGCCACCAGCAGAGATGAGAAGGGGAAGGTAAAACTGTTTTTT. Residues: CATSRDEKGKVKLFF. Full variable domain (missing parts from reference TRBV15 and TRBJ1-4): DAMVIQNPRYQVTQFGKPVTLSCSQTLNHNVMYWYQQKSSQAPKLLFHYYDKDFNNEADTPDNFQSRRPNTSFCFLDIRSPGLGDTAMYLCATSRDEKGKVKLFFGSGTQLSVL.

This clonotype was seen repeatedly, ten times or more. V is TRBV5-1 and J is TRBJ2-1; TRBD1 matches 10 bases. J gave up 3 bases and V 4 bases, and 7 bases lay outside the gene matches. From germline, CDR1 is SGHRS and CDR2 YFSETQ. The CDR3 contains 16 residues. Here the CDR3 DNA reads TGCGCCAGCAGCCAGGACAGGGGGGGAGGCTACAATGAGCAGTTCTTC. Amino acid sequence: CASSQDRGGGYNEQFF.